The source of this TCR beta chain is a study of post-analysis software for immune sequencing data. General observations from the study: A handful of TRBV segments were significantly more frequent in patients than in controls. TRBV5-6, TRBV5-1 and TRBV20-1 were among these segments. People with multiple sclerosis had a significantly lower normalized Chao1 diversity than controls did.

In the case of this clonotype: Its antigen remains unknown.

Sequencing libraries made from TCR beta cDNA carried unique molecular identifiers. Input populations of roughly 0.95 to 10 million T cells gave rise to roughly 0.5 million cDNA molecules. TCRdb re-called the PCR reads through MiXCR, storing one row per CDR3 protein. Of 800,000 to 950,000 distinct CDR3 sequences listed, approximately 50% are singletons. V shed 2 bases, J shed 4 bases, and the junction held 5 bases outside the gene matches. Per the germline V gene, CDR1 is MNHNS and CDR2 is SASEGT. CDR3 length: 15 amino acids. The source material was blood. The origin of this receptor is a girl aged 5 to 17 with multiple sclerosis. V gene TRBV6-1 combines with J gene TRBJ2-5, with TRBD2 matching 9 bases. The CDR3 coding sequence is TGTGCCAGCAGTGAAAGACTAGCGGCGGTAGAGACCCAGTACTTC. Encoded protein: CASSERLAAVETQYF.